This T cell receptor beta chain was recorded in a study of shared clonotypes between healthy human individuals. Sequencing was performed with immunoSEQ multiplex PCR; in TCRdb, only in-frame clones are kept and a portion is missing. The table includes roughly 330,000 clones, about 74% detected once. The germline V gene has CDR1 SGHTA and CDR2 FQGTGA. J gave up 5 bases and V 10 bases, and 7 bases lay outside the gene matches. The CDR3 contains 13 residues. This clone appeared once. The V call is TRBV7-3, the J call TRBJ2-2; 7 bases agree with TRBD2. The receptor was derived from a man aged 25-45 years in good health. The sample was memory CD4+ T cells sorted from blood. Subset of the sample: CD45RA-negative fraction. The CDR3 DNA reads TGTGCCACCGCTAGCGGTCGGACCGGGGAGCTGTTTTTT. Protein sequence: CATASGRTGELFF.